The rows below give T cell receptor beta chains drawn from one sample of a study of blood T cell repertoires in COVID-19. Here immunoSEQ multiplex PCR was the method, and the copy in TCRdb shows in-frame clones only, minus some. Among more than 150,000 clones listed, roughly 90% were seen once. Sequenced: peripheral blood. The origin of the receptors is a man between 60 and 75 years old with acute or convalescent COVID-19. The CDR3 runs from the conserved cysteine through the conserved F or W. D genes are given only for firm matches. Size is stated for part of the rows, as once, few or many counts, or as a class when the clone is expanded.

j_gene,d_gene,abundance,v_gene,CDR3nt,CDR3aa
TRBJ1-6,.,.,TRBV7-2,TGTGCCAGCAGCTTAGTGTGGGGGGTCCGGGGATCACCCCTCCACTTT,CASSLVWGVRGSPLHF
TRBJ2-5,TRBD2,.,TRBV10-3,TGTGCCATATCCGGGACTAGCGGGGGAGAGACCCAGTACTTC,CAISGTSGGETQYF
TRBJ2-5,TRBD2,.,TRBV4-2,TGTGCCAGCAGCCAGGTACCGGGACTAGCGGGGGAGACCCAGTACTTC,CASSQVPGLAGETQYF
TRBJ2-7,.,.,TRBV5-6,TGTGCCAGCAGCCCCCTAAGTGGAGGGGAGCAGTACTTC,CASSPLSGGEQYF
TRBJ1-1,TRBD1,.,TRBV30,TGTGCCTGGAGTCCAGGGGGGTCGGGAGCTTTCTTT,CAWSPGGSGAFF
TRBJ2-3,.,.,TRBV5-4,TGTGCCAGCAGCCCAGGGTTCACAGATACGCAGTATTTT,CASSPGFTDTQYF
TRBJ1-5,.,.,TRBV19,TGTGCCAGTAGTAGACAGGCTAATCAGCCCCAGCATTTT,CASSRQANQPQHF
TRBJ1-4,.,.,TRBV10-2,TGCGCCAGCAGGGGACGGACTAATAATGAAAAACTGTTTTTT,CASRGRTNNEKLFF
TRBJ2-1,TRBD2,.,TRBV10-3,TGTGCCATCAGTGAGTCGGTTGCGGGGGAGACCTACAATGAGCAGTTCTTC,CAISESVAGETYNEQFF
TRBJ2-3,.,.,TRBV4-1,TGCGCCAGCAGCCAAGAACGGCTAGTGCAAGATACGCAGTATTTT,CASSQERLVQDTQYF
TRBJ1-2,TRBD1,.,TRBV5-1,TGCGCCAGCAGCTCTCGTACCACAGGGGTTGGCTATGGCTACACCTTC,CASSSRTTGVGYGYTF
TRBJ2-7,TRBD1,.,TRBV12-5,TGTGCTAGTGGTTTGGGGACAGGTTACTACGAGCAGTACTTC,CASGLGTGYYEQYF
TRBJ2-1,TRBD2,.,TRBV19,TGTGCCAGTAGTTCGAGACTAGCGGGGGCCATCCGCCACTACAATGAGCAGTTCTTC,CASSSRLAGAIRHYNEQFF
TRBJ1-4,.,.,TRBV15,TGTGCCACCAGCAGAGAATTGCGCGGAACTAATGAAAAACTGTTTTTT,CATSRELRGTNEKLFF
TRBJ1-1,.,.,TRBV5-1,TGCGCCAGCAGCCAACAGGGGAACACTGAAGCTTTCTTT,CASSQQGNTEAFF
TRBJ1-1,.,.,TRBV2,TGTGCCAGCAGTATGGCGGCATTAAACACTGAAGCTTTCTTT,CASSMAALNTEAFF
TRBJ1-6,.,.,TRBV2,TGTGCCGGGGGGGTCCGAACTTATAATTCACCCCTCCACTTT,CAGGVRTYNSPLHF
TRBJ1-2,TRBD1,.,TRBV30,TGTGCCTGGGGTGGACAGGGATGGGCCTATGGCTATGGCTACACCTTC,CAWGGQGWAYGYGYTF
TRBJ2-7,TRBD2,.,TRBV6-5,TGTGCCAGCAGTTACTCTCGGGAGGGGTACGAGCAGTACTTC,CASSYSREGYEQYF
TRBJ1-2,TRBD1,.,TRBV5-1,TGCGCCAGCAGCCCTCAGGCGCGGACAGGGGGATATGGCTACACCTTC,CASSPQARTGGYGYTF
TRBJ1-5,TRBD1,once,TRBV19,TGTGCCAGCGCCGTGGGACAGAGCAATCAGCCCCAGCATTTT,CASAVGQSNQPQHF
TRBJ2-3,.,.,TRBV2,TGTGCCAGCAGTGCCCAGGTAGACCTCTACAGCACAGATACGCAGTATTTT,CASSAQVDLYSTDTQYF
TRBJ1-5,TRBD1,.,TRBV24-1,TGTGCCACCAGTGGTGGGACAGGGAATCAGCCCCAGCATTTT,CATSGGTGNQPQHF
TRBJ2-2,.,once,TRBV7-6,TGTGCCAGCAGCTCTACAGTGAACACCGGGGAGCTGTTTTTT,CASSSTVNTGELFF
TRBJ2-1,TRBD2,.,TRBV5-8,TGTGCCAGCAGCTCGGTCCTAGCGGACTCCTACAATGAGCAGTTCTTC,CASSSVLADSYNEQFF
TRBJ2-5,TRBD2,.,TRBV5-1,TGCGCCAGCAGCGCGTCGACTAGCGGGGGGGGAGAGACCCAGTACTTC,CASSASTSGGGETQYF
TRBJ1-2,.,.,TRBV7-2,TGTGCCAGCACCCTAGACCCTAACTATGGCTACACCTTC,CASTLDPNYGYTF
TRBJ1-1,TRBD1,.,TRBV6-1,TGTGCCAGCAGTGAAGAGAGGGACAGGGGAGCTTTCTTT,CASSEERDRGAFF
TRBJ2-7,TRBD2,.,TRBV27,TGTGCCAGCAGTTTAGGGACTACCTACGAGCAGTACTTC,CASSLGTTYEQYF
TRBJ1-1,TRBD1,.,TRBV27,TGTGCCAGCAGTTTATTGAGGACAGGGGGCAGAGACACTGAAGCTTTCTTT,CASSLLRTGGRDTEAFF
TRBJ2-5,.,.,TRBV4-3,TGCGCCAGCAGCCTTGCGCAGGGAGAGACCCAGTACTTC,CASSLAQGETQYF
TRBJ1-1,TRBD1,.,TRBV4-1,TGCGCCAGCAGCCTACTAGGGGGCTTCGGCACTGAAGCTTTCTTT,CASSLLGGFGTEAFF
TRBJ1-6,TRBD1,few,TRBV7-2,TGTGCCAGCAGCCCCTCTGGGACAGGGTTGAGTTCACCCCTCCACTTT,CASSPSGTGLSSPLHF
TRBJ1-1,.,.,TRBV19,TGTGCCAGTAGTACCCGACAGATTCCTATGAACACTGAAGCTTTCTTT,CASSTRQIPMNTEAFF